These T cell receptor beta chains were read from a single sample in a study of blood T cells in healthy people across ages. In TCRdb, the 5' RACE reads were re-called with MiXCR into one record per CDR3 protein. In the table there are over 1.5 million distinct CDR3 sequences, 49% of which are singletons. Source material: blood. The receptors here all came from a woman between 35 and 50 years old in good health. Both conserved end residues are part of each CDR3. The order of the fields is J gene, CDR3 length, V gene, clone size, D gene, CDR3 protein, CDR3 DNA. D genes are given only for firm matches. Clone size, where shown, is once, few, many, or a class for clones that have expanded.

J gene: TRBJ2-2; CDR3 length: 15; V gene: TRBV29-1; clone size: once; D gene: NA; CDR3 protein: CSVRYSNTNTGELFF; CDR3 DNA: TGCAGCGTCCGCTACTCGAACACAAACACCGGGGAGCTGTTTTTT
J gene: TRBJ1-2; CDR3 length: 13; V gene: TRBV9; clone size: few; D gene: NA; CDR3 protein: CASSPLPPGGYTF; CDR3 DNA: TGTGCCAGCAGCCCACTCCCCCCTGGGGGCTACACCTTC
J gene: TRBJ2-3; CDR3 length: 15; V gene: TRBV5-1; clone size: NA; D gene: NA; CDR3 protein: CASSLNSGQTDTQYF; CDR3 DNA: TGCGCCAGCAGCTTGAATTCAGGGCAAACAGATACGCAGTATTTT
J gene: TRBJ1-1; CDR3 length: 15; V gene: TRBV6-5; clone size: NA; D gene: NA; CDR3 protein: CASSYVAQGSTEAFF; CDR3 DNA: TGTGCCAGCAGTTACGTAGCGCAGGGGAGCACTGAAGCTTTCTTT
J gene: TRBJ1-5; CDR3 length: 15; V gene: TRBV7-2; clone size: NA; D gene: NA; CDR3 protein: CASSKRTGLNQPQHF; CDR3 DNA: TGTGCCAGCAGCAAAAGGACGGGACTCAATCAGCCCCAGCATTTT
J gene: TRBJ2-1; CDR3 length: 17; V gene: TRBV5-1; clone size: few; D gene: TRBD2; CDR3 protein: CASSTSLRSGSYNEQFF; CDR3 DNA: TGCGCCAGCAGCACATCCCTTAGGAGCGGGAGCTACAATGAGCAGTTCTTC
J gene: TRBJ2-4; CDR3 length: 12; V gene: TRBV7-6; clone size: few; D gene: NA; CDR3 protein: CASSLTSGIQYF; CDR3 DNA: TGTGCCAGCAGCTTAACAAGCGGCATTCAGTACTTC
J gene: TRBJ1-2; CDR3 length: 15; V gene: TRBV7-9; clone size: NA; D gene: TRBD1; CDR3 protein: CASSLGGQEVYGYTF; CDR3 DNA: TGTGCCAGCAGCTTAGGAGGACAGGAGGTCTATGGCTACACCTTC
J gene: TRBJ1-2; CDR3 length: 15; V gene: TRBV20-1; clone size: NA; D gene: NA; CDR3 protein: CSARDRPLANYGYTF; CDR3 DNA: TGCAGTGCTAGGGACAGACCTTTAGCTAACTATGGCTACACCTTC
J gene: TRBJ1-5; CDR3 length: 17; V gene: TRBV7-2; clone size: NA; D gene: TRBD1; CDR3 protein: CASSFGGDRAGGQPQHF; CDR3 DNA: TGTGCCAGCAGCTTTGGGGGGGACAGGGCTGGCGGCCAGCCCCAGCATTTT
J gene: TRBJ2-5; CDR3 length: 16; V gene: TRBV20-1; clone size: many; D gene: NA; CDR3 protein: CSARDLTGPPQETQYF; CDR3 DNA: TGCAGTGCTAGAGATCTGACGGGGCCCCCCCAAGAGACCCAGTACTTC
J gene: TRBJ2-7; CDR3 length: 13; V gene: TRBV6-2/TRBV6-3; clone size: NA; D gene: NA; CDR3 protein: CASRGVRSYEQYF; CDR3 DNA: TGTGCCAGCAGGGGAGTTCGGTCCTACGAGCAGTACTTC
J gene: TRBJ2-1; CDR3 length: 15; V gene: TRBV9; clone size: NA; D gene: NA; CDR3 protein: CASSVEGVSYNEQFF; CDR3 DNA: TGTGCCAGCAGCGTAGAGGGGGTCTCCTACAATGAGCAGTTCTTC
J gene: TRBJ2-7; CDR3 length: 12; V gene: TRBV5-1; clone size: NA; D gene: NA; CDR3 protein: CASGTTKGEQYF; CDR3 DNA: TGCGCCAGCGGGACAACGAAGGGTGAGCAGTACTTC
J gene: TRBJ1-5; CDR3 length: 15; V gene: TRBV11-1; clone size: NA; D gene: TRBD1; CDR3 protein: CASSRGQGPNQPQHF; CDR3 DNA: TGTGCCAGCAGCCGTGGACAGGGACCCAATCAGCCCCAGCATTTT
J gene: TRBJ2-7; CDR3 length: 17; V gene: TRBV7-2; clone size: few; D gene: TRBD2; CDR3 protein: CASSWKKRGPVYNEQYF; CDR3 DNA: TGTGCCAGCAGCTGGAAGAAGCGGGGCCCTGTCTACAATGAGCAGTACTTC
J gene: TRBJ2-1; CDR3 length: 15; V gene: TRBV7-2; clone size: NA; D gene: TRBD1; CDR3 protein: CASSKSGTDYNEQFF; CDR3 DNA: TGTGCCAGCAGCAAGTCCGGGACAGACTACAATGAGCAGTTCTTC
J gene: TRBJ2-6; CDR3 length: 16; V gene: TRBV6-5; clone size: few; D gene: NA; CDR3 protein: CASSYLSASGANVLTF; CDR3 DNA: TGTGCCAGCAGTTACTTGTCGGCTTCTGGGGCCAACGTCCTGACTTTC
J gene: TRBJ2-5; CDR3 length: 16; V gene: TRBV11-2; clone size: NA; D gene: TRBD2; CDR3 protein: CASSSIRLAVQETQYF; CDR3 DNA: TGTGCCAGCAGCTCTATACGACTAGCGGTCCAAGAGACCCAGTACTTC
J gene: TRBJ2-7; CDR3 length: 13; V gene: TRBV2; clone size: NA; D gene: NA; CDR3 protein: CASSESVGGEQYF; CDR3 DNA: TGTGCCAGCAGTGAATCTGTGGGGGGTGAGCAGTACTTC
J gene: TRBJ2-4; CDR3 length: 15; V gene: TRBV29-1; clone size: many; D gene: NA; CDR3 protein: CSVVRPTGAKNIQYF; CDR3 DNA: TGCAGCGTTGTACGTCCCACCGGAGCCAAAAACATTCAGTACTTC
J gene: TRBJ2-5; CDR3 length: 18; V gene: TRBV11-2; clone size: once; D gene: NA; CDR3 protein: CASSLDGRLQGRGETQYF; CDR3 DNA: TGTGCCAGCAGCTTAGATGGCCGATTACAGGGCCGGGGAGAGACCCAGTACTTC
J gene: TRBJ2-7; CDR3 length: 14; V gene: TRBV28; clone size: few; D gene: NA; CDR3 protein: CASSLGVGLNEQYF; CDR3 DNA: TGTGCCAGCAGTTTAGGTGTGGGTTTGAACGAGCAGTACTTC
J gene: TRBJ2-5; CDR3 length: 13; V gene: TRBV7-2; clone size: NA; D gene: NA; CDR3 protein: CASIMVPQETQYF; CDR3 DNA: TGTGCCAGCATAATGGTTCCCCAAGAGACCCAGTACTTC
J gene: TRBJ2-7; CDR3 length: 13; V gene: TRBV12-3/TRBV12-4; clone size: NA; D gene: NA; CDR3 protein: CASSQTTAGEQYF; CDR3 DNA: TGTGCCAGCAGTCAGACGACAGCGGGCGAGCAGTACTTC
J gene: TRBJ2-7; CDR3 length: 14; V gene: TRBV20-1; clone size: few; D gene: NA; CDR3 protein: CSARDRGDSYEQYF; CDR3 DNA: TGCAGTGCTAGAGACAGGGGGGACTCCTACGAGCAGTACTTC